Listed below are T cell receptor beta chains from one sample, sequenced in a study of blood T cell repertoires in COVID-19. Profiled with immunoSEQ multiplex PCR; TCRdb holds only in-frame clones, not every one. The sample shows approximately 170,000 clones, about nine tenths of them seen only once. The sample consisted of peripheral blood. Source of these receptors: a woman aged 55 to 70 with COVID-19, enrolled during active disease. Both conserved end residues are part of each CDR3.

CASSSNRGYTGELFF	TRBV7-2	TRBJ2-2
CASSLRHRLSGANVLTF	TRBV7-2	TRBJ2-6
CAWSPDRGEKLFF	TRBV30	TRBJ1-4
CASSSLVSSGANVLTF	TRBV6-6	TRBJ2-6
CASSLSRGSGPPDEQYF	TRBV3-1/TRBV3-2	TRBJ2-7
CASSSEGARQPQHF	TRBV27	TRBJ1-5
CASSPGWWREASYEQYF	TRBV27	TRBJ2-7
CASSVAPGSNYGYTF	TRBV9	TRBJ1-2
CASSSTSGTTDTQYF	TRBV7-3	TRBJ2-3
CASSPSKRTGKAEAFF	TRBV4-3	TRBJ1-1
CASTRTGELFF	TRBV11-2	TRBJ2-2
CASIPDGTGELFF	TRBV19	TRBJ2-2
CASSQASNYGYTF	TRBV3-1/TRBV3-2	TRBJ1-2
CASRPGLAGQETQYF	TRBV7-9	TRBJ2-5
CASSIGGRRGQPQHF	TRBV19	TRBJ1-5
CASSLAHPGQGAAFF	TRBV28	TRBJ1-1
CASSALAGSYEQYF	TRBV9	TRBJ2-7
CASSSDGQANLANYGYTF	TRBV5-1	TRBJ1-2
CASSVEVGSYEQYF	TRBV9	TRBJ2-7
CATSDQHRGNNEQFF	TRBV24-1	TRBJ2-1
CAWSEGTSPSTDTQYF	TRBV30	TRBJ2-3
CASSARVLDFFGYTF	TRBV9	TRBJ1-2
CASSMTGWDGYTF	TRBV19	TRBJ1-2
CASSRRLAGVLNEQFF	TRBV11-3	TRBJ2-1
CASSYSRVGQPQHF	TRBV6-5	TRBJ1-5
CASSSLGGNSYEQYF	TRBV7-2	TRBJ2-7
CAWSKGGRKEQYF	TRBV30	TRBJ2-7
CASSSDRDLFF	TRBV6-6	TRBJ1-4
CASMWQSNEQFF	TRBV12-3/TRBV12-4	TRBJ2-1
CASSRGQLTSYNEQFF	TRBV7-9	TRBJ2-1
CASSGLAGGAADTQYF	TRBV19	TRBJ2-3
CATSRETGAIGKLFF	TRBV15	TRBJ1-4
CAIRPTSGSYYEQYF	TRBV10-3	TRBJ2-7
CASTQPGQLSYEQYF	TRBV6-6	TRBJ2-7
CAISEPRQGNYGYTF	TRBV10-3	TRBJ1-2
CASSKNQGATNEKLFF	TRBV5-1	TRBJ1-4
CASSYWPNQPQHF	TRBV6-6	TRBJ1-5
CASSLGHLQYF	TRBV6-2/TRBV6-3	TRBJ2-5
CASRSGGETQYF	TRBV6-6	TRBJ2-5
CASSYSEWAYYGYTF	TRBV6-7	TRBJ1-2
CASSPIRGSSYEQYF	TRBV18	TRBJ2-7
CASSLAEAGGGYTF	TRBV7-9	TRBJ1-2
CASSRTGSKDTQYF	TRBV5-1	TRBJ2-3
CASSNLRGQTYEQYF	TRBV21-1	TRBJ2-7
CASSPGLPSYNEQFF	TRBV7-3	TRBJ2-1
CASSLEDSASDTQYF	TRBV5-1	TRBJ2-3
CASRPSRANTGELFF	TRBV6-5	TRBJ2-2
CASSFGTANQPQHF	TRBV7-9	TRBJ1-5
CASSFRGRTGTGLYGYTF	TRBV28	TRBJ1-2
CASSAGQRSGNSPLHF	TRBV6-1	TRBJ1-6
CASSQVVPAVDREYEQYF	TRBV4-3	TRBJ2-7
CASSTDVGYTF	TRBV18	TRBJ1-2